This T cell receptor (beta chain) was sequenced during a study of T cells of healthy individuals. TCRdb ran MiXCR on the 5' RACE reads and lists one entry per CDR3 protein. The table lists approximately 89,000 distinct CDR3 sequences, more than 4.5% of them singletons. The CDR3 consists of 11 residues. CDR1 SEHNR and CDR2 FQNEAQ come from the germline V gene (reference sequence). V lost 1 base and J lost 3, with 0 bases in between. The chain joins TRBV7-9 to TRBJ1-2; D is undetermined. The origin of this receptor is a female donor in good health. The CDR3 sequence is CASSLDYGYTF. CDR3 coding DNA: TGTGCCAGCAGCTTAGACTATGGCTACACCTTC.